This T cell receptor beta chain derives from a study of blood T cell repertoires in COVID-19. Study background: The United States, Italy and Spain supplied acute and convalescent COVID-19 samples. Sample material is recorded as cDNA or gDNA derived from T cells, B-cell-depleted T cells, or PBMCs.

Patients in Seattle were enrolled during active infection, then followed longitudinally. The method was immunoSEQ multiplex PCR; TCRdb's version includes in-frame clones alone and lacks a portion of them. Of 95,000 to 100,000 clones listed, around 90% are singletons. The CDR3 loop spans 13 amino acids. Germline CDR1 is KGHSH and CDR2 is LQKENI. Trimming took off 3 bases at V and 2 bases at J, with 7 bases between the two ends. Sequencing used peripheral blood. This clonotype was obtained from a human donor with COVID-19, enrolled during active disease. The donor label of this sample is uncertain. This rearrangement joins TRBV18 to TRBJ1-2; D perhaps matches TRBD1 (5 bases). Here the CDR3 reads CASSPDRNYGYTF. The DNA for the CDR3 is TGTGCCAGCTCACCCGACAGAAACTATGGCTACACCTTC.